This T cell receptor beta chain is from a study of monozygotic twins with inflammatory bowel disease. Whole blood supplied total RNA, and T cells were not sorted. TCRdb re-analyzed the 5' RACE reads; it lists each CDR3 protein once, without DNA. The sample is made up of some 440,000 distinct CDR3 sequences, and the top ten hold 2% to 2.5% of it. In germline, CDR1 is SQVTM, CDR2 ANQGSEA. This CDR3 spans 15 amino acids. This clonotype was sampled from a human donor with ulcerative colitis or Crohn's disease, or a healthy co-twin of an affected twin (not recorded which). The V and J genes are TRBV29-1 and TRBJ1-2; TCRdb selects TRBD1, and the lack of DNA leaves this call unchecked. The sample comprised blood. The CDR3 region is CSVVDGWGTNYGYTF.